The 13 T cell receptor beta chains reported below all come from one sample, sequenced in a study of beta chain features in type 1 diabetes. Overall study findings and caveats: TCRB CDR3s from Type 1 diabetes patients were moderately but significantly shorter in all four CD4+ subsets.

Their cognate antigens are unknown. Isolated RNA was reverse transcribed in full, so expressed TCRB transcripts were sequenced. Sequencing used immunoSEQ multiplex PCR; TCRdb keeps in-frame clones, though not all of them. The sample has about 650,000 clones; roughly an eighth are singletons. Sequencing used naive CD4+ T cells from blood. These receptors all stem from a man in his thirties or forties with type 1 diabetes.

On this clone itself: Other DNA sequences in this specimen translate into the identical CDR3. The genes are TRBV9 and TRBJ1-1; D perhaps matches TRBD1 (5 bases). The CDR3 has 14 amino acids. Germline CDR1 reads SGDLS; CDR2 reads YYNGEE. V was clipped by 0 bases and J by 4 bases, with 10 bases between them. As DNA, the CDR3 is TGTGCCAGCAGCGTAGTCCAGGGTGGCACTGAAGCTTTCTTT. It is translated as CASSVVQGGTEAFF.

The sample holds a few counts of this clone. The CDR3 DNA follows: TGTGCCAGCAGTTACGCCGGGACAGGGTTTGACCAGCCCCAGCATTTT. Protein sequence: CASSYAGTGFDQPQHF. The gene calls are TRBV6-6 and TRBJ1-5; 9 positions agree with TRBD1. Germline V gene sequence: CDR1 MNHNY, CDR2 SVGAGI (reference sequence). The CDR3 sequence is 16 residues long. Trimming cost V 2 bases and J 7 bases; bases outside gene matches: 9.

This clone was observed a single time. J is TRBJ2-3 and V is TRBV7-2, with D hard to call. Germline-derived CDR1 and CDR2 are SGHTA and FQGNSA. Deletions cut 5 bases from V and 0 bases from J, with 9 bases between. This CDR3 is 14 amino acids long. CDR3 sequence: CASSPLLSTDTQYF. CDR3 DNA: TGTGCCAGCAGCCCCCTCCTTAGCACAGATACGCAGTATTTT.

V and J are TRBV4-2 and TRBJ1-6; 7 bases fit TRBD1. CDR1 is LGHNA, CDR2 YNFKEQ, per germline. This CDR3 has 16 amino acids. V shed 3 bases and J 3 bases; nucleotides not matched to a gene: 5. CDR3 residues: CASSQGGQFYNSPLHF. CDR3 nucleotide sequence: TGTGCCAGCAGCCAGGGGGGACAGTTCTATAATTCACCCCTCCACTTT.

CDR3 residues: CASSLEDRGRSPLHF. The CDR3 DNA is TGTGCCAGCAGCTTAGAGGACAGGGGGAGGTCACCCCTCCACTTT. J is TRBJ1-6 and V is TRBV7-2; 10 positions agree with TRBD1. Trimming removed 1 base from V and 10 bases from J; junction bases left unmatched: 4. The germline gives CDR1 SGHTA, CDR2 FQGNSA. The CDR3 is made up of 15 amino acids.

There are a few counts of this clone. This chain uses TRBV7-2 with TRBJ2-6, with D possibly matching TRBD1 (6 bases). Per germline, CDR1 SGHTA and CDR2 FQGNSA. V lost 0 bases and J 2 bases, leaving 23 bases between the germline ends. This CDR3 is 21 amino acids long. As DNA, the CDR3 is TGTGCCAGCAGCTTAGCTGGTTTTGGCGCTCGAACAGGGACTGGGGCCAACGTCCTGACTTTC. Translation: CASSLAGFGARTGTGANVLTF.

This clone was seen a handful of times. The chain carries TRBV6-1 and TRBJ2-7, with unresolved D. With 3 bases removed from V and 4 bases from J, the gap between germline ends came to 4 bases. Germline assignment: CDR1 MNHNS and CDR2 SASEGT. This CDR3 comprises 11 residues. CDR3 DNA sequence: TGTGCCAGCAGTGACCTTTACGAGCAGTACTTC. It codes for CASSDLYEQYF.

The chain links TRBV7-9 to TRBJ1-2; D possibly corresponds to TRBD1 (5 bases). Trimming left V 2 bases short and J 3 bases short, with 13 bases between. In germline, CDR1 is SEHNR, CDR2 FQNEAQ (reference sequence). This CDR3 region has 15 residues. CDR3 DNA: TGTGCCAGCAGCTTAAGACAGAGCATTTACTATGGCTACACCTTC. This encodes CASSLRQSIYYGYTF. The variable domain in full, completed from reference TRBV7-9 and TRBJ1-2, reads DTGVSQNPRHKITKRGQNVTFRCDPISEHNRLYWYRQTLGQGPEFLTYFQNEAQLEKSRLLSDRFSAERPKGSFSTLEIQRTEQGDSAMYLCASSLRQSIYYGYTFGSGTRLTVV.

J is TRBJ1-5 and V is TRBV7-2; 8 nucleotides match TRBD1. CDR1 SGHTA and CDR2 FQGNSA come from the germline V gene. The CDR3 has 16 amino acids. J gave up 0 bases and V 5 bases, and 6 bases lay outside the gene matches. The CDR3: CASSPGQGNSNQPQHF. CDR3 in DNA: TGTGCCAGCAGCCCAGGACAGGGCAATAGCAATCAGCCCCAGCATTTT.

This clone showed up just a few times. This chain connects TRBV7-8 to TRBJ1-5, with D perhaps TRBD1 (5 bases). The CDR3 has 15 amino acids. Trimming shortened V by 5 bases and J by 8 bases, and 19 bases separated the two germline ends. The germline V gene has CDR1 SGHVS and CDR2 FQNEAQ. CDR3 sequence: CASSAVGQVREPQHF. CDR3 bases: TGTGCCAGCAGCGCAGTGGGGCAGGTGCGAGAGCCCCAGCATTTT. The full variable domain, rest sourced from reference TRBV7-8 and TRBJ1-5, is GAGVSQSPRYKVAKRGQDVALRCDPISGHVSLFWYQQALGQGPEFLTYFQNEAQLDKSGLPSDRFFAERPEGSVSTLKIQRTQQEDSAVYLCASSAVGQVREPQHFGDGTRLSIL.

V and J are TRBV14 and TRBJ2-2; 8 nucleotides align to TRBD2. V trimming: 3 bases; J trimming: 0 bases; junction bases outside the gene matches: 6. This CDR3 is 17 amino acids long. Germline CDR1 reads SGHDN; CDR2 reads FVKESK. CDR3 sequence reads: CASSQRSGDPNTGELFF. The CDR3 nucleotides read TGTGCCAGCAGCCAGCGTAGCGGGGACCCGAACACCGGGGAGCTGTTTTTT.

This clone turned up a few times. This chain uses TRBV25-1 with TRBJ2-7, with 10 bases lining up with TRBD1. V lost 6 bases to trimming and J lost 2 bases; unmatched junction nucleotides: 7. CDR3 length: 15 amino acids. Germline assignment: CDR1 MGHDK and CDR2 SYGVNS. CDR3 sequence reads: CASSFNGQGAYEQYF. CDR3 nucleotides: TGTGCCAGCAGCTTCAATGGACAGGGGGCCTACGAGCAGTACTTC.

V usage is TRBV2 and J usage is TRBJ2-5; 10 bases match TRBD2. Germline CDR1 SNHLY, CDR2 FYNNEI. The CDR3 has 14 amino acids. Unmatched junction bases numbered 6, after V lost 7 bases and J lost 4 bases. CDR3 loop: CASKVLAGSETQYF. The CDR3, as DNA: TGTGCCAGCAAAGTACTAGCGGGGTCAGAGACCCAGTACTTC. Variable domain in full (rest from reference TRBV2 and TRBJ2-5): EPEVTQTPSHQVTQMGQEVILRCVPISNHLYFYWYRQILGQKVEFLVSFYNNEISEKSEIFDDQFSVERPDGSNFTLKIRSTKLEDSAMYFCASKVLAGSETQYFGPGTRLLVL.